This TCR beta chain was retrieved from a study of cytomegalovirus exposure and HLA in healthy donors. General observations from the study: Altogether, more than 150 TCR beta chains were recorded as cytomegalovirus-associated.

CDR1 LNHDA and CDR2 SQIVND come from the germline V gene (reference sequence). This CDR3 contains 13 residues. Trimming stripped 3 bases from V and 2 bases from J, with 7 bases between. The PCR employed 60 Vbeta primers together with 13 Jbeta primers. Generated by immunoSEQ multiplex PCR, the TCRdb table keeps only in-frame clones and is missing some. The table includes 55,000 to 70,000 clones, 65% to 90% detected once. Notes on this clone: Its target is unknown.

What was sequenced was PBMCs. This clonotype was sampled from a human donor in good health. The gene calls are TRBV19 and TRBJ2-5; no clear D gene. As DNA, the CDR3 is TGTGCCAGTAGTATGTTACAGCAAGAGACCCAGTACTTC. Its protein product is CASSMLQQETQYF.